The 16 T cell receptor beta chains below all came from one sample that was sequenced in a study of human T cells and chemical hapten exposure (dated by TCRdb to about 2021). The library was built by means of RACE. This sample was sequenced with a NextSeq 500. TCRdb trimmed the raw reads at Q25, called clones with MiXCR and kept productive beta chains. Duplicate CDR3 protein sequences are folded into a single record with the most common DNA and genes. This sample gives 80,000 to 100,000 distinct CDR3 sequences in total; under 14% of them show up just once. In total, the top ten clones hold about 4% of the sample. In light of the paper, this sample's time point label describes: patch test 3, about 24 weeks after DPC sensitization. The treatment or condition tag for this specimen amounts to: therapeutic diphenylcyclopropenone sensitization with weekly scalp DPC. Sequenced here: whole blood, sampled in connection with sensitization to the hapten diphenylcyclopropenone (DPC). These receptors all stem from a woman between 50 and 59 years old with alopecia areata. Some clones in this sample may be carry-over from other donors' samples.

This clonotype appeared many times. The chain is built from TRBV15 and TRBJ2-3, with TRBD2 as a possible D gene (5 bases). The CDR3 is 16 amino acids. V was shortened by 5 bases and J by 1 base, with 16 bases between the two germline ends. Germline CDR1 LNHNV, CDR2 YYDKDF (reference sequence). The CDR3 DNA sequence: TGTGCCACCAGCCCAGGACTTTTTATCCGCACAGATACGCAGTATTTT. Amino acids: CATSPGLFIRTDTQYF.

This clonotype has ten or more counts. The chain uses TRBV7-8 and TRBJ2-2, with 9 nucleotides matching TRBD2. The junction had 2 bases not matched to a gene; V was cut back by 3 bases and J by 3 bases. This CDR3 contains 15 residues. Germline CDR1 is SGHVS and CDR2 is FQNEAQ. The CDR3 DNA reads as TGTGCCAGCAGCTTGCGGGAGGGATACACCGGGGAGCTGTTTTTT. It encodes CASSLREGYTGELFF.

The chain carries TRBV29-1 and TRBJ2-3; D may be TRBD2 (6 bases). Trimming pared 8 bases from V and 3 bases from J, leaving 15 bases between. CDR1 and CDR2 (germline): SQVTM, ANQGSEA. CDR3 length: 13 residues. This chain's CDR3 is CSLAIGGTDTQYF. The CDR3 nucleotides are TGCAGCTTGGCAATAGGAGGGACAGATACGCAGTATTTT.

This clonotype has a count of ten or more. The rearrangement joins TRBV3-1 to TRBJ1-1, with D hard to call. The ends were cut back, 3 bases at V and 4 bases at J, with 9 bases in the middle. This CDR3 is 13 amino acids long. Germline V CDR1 and CDR2: LGHDT, YNNKEL (reference sequence). CDR3 sequence: CASSQQVRTEAFF. The CDR3 DNA reads as TGTGCCAGCAGCCAGCAGGTCCGCACTGAAGCTTTCTTT.

This clonotype turned up a few times. The chain links TRBV28 to TRBJ2-7; TRBD1 agrees at 9 bases. After removal of 6 bases from V and 2 bases from J, the junction contained 8 bases not matched to a gene. The CDR3 sequence is 15 residues long. Germline V gene sequence: CDR1 MDHEN, CDR2 SYDVKM. The DNA for the CDR3 is TGTGCCAGCAGCCCTTCAGGGACAGGGACCTACGAGCAGTACTTC. Translation gives CASSPSGTGTYEQYF.

Only a few counts were recorded for this clonotype. The V gene is TRBV6-5, the J gene TRBJ1-6; unclear D gene. This CDR3 region has 13 residues. Per germline, CDR1 MNHEY and CDR2 SVGAGI. With 6 bases removed from V and 5 bases from J, the gap between germline ends came to 8 bases. Here the CDR3 DNA reads TGTGCCAGCAGCCCCGATCATAATTCACCCCTCCACTTT. Translating gives CASSPDHNSPLHF.

This clonotype was observed many times. This rearrangement joins TRBV27 to TRBJ2-3; 9 bases are a match to TRBD2. The CDR3 contains 15 residues. The V and J ends lost 8 bases and 3 bases, in that order; junction bases with no gene match: 9. The germline CDR1 and CDR2 sequences are MNHEY and SMNVEV (reference sequence). CDR3 loop: CASRLSGRRTDTQYF. In DNA form, the CDR3 reads TGTGCCAGCCGGCTTAGCGGGAGACGGACAGATACGCAGTATTTT.

This clonotype was picked up many times. The V gene is TRBV29-1, the J gene TRBJ2-2, with TRBD1 matching 8 bases. The V gene's germline CDR1 is SQVTM and CDR2 ANQGSEA. CDR3 length: 15 residues. Unmatched junction bases numbered 8, after V lost 5 bases and J lost 3 bases. Written as DNA, the CDR3 is TGCAGCGTTAAGACAGGGGATTTATACACCGGGGAGCTGTTTTTT. Encoded protein: CSVKTGDLYTGELFF.

This clonotype was found many times. This chain uses TRBV6-5 with TRBJ2-7; TRBD2 agrees at 8 bases. Unmatched junction bases numbered 6, after V lost 2 bases and J lost 6 bases. Germline V gene sequence: CDR1 MNHEY, CDR2 SVGAGI. The CDR3 extends over 14 amino acids. The DNA of the CDR3 is TGTGCCAGCAGTTACGACGGGAGGGCGAGCGAGCAGTACTTC. This gives the protein CASSYDGRASEQYF.

This clonotype was counted only a few times. The chain couples TRBV28 to TRBJ2-7; a possible D gene is TRBD2 (5 bases). The CDR3 is 16 residues long. V lost 2 bases and J lost 4, with 18 bases in between. In germline, CDR1 is MDHEN, CDR2 SYDVKM. CDR3 sequence (DNA): TGTGCCAGCAGTTTAGTATCCAGCGGAAGGGCTTACGAGCAGTACTTC. Protein product: CASSLVSSGRAYEQYF.

This chain connects TRBV11-2 to TRBJ2-3; TRBD2 might be the D (7 bases). Germline loops: CDR1 SGHAT, CDR2 FQNNGV. CDR3 length equals 14 residues. The germline V and J ends were trimmed by 7 bases and 2 bases, with 13 bases remaining between them. As DNA, the CDR3 is TGTGCCAGCACCCGAGGGGGGGCCACAGATACGCAGTATTTT. It is translated as CASTRGGATDTQYF.

This clonotype was detected ten times or more. This chain joins TRBV7-9 and TRBJ2-3; D is perhaps TRBD1 or TRBD2 (5 bases each). The V end was cut by 5 bases, the J end by 0 bases, with 12 bases between. The germline gives CDR1 SEHNR, CDR2 FQNEAQ (reference sequence). The CDR3 sequence is 15 residues long. In DNA form, the CDR3 reads TGTGCCAGCAGCCGACAGCGGAAAAGCACAGATACGCAGTATTTT. This gives the protein CASSRQRKSTDTQYF.

Regarding this clonotype: A much larger clonotype is one base distant, so this may be a read error. V is TRBV5-6 and J is TRBJ2-3, with D perhaps matching TRBD2 (5 bases). The CDR3 loop spans 12 amino acids. The germline gives CDR1 SGHDT, CDR2 YYEEEE. CDR3 in amino acids: CVSSLWGAAQYF. In DNA form, the CDR3 reads TGTGTCAGCAGCTTGTGGGGAGCGGCGCAGTATTTT.

The chain uses TRBV11-2 and TRBJ2-2; 11 bases are a match to TRBD2. The CDR3 has 16 residues. Germline V gene sequence: CDR1 SGHAT, CDR2 FQNNGV. J was trimmed by 5 bases and V by 2 bases; bases with no gene match: 4. The CDR3 DNA follows: TGTGCCAGCAGCTTACAAGGACTAGCGGGTACCGGGGAGCTGTTTTTT. Protein: CASSLQGLAGTGELFF.

The rearrangement uses TRBV7-8 and TRBJ2-3, with D perhaps TRBD2 (6 bases). Germline V gene data show CDR1 as SGHVS and CDR2 as FQNEAQ. This CDR3 is 15 amino acids long. V was trimmed by 7 bases and J by 5 bases, leaving 19 bases between them. The CDR3 DNA follows: TGTGCCAGCAACCAGCGGGCCTCCTCCATAGATACGCAGTATTTT. Translated: CASNQRASSIDTQYF.

This clonotype was detected ten times or more. V and J are TRBV20-1 and TRBJ2-1; 8 bases agree with TRBD2. The ends lost 6 bases at V and 4 bases at J; junction bases unmatched: 8. Germline lookup yields CDR1 DFQATT and CDR2 SNEGSKA (reference sequence). The CDR3 covers 14 residues. The CDR3 coding sequence is TGCAGTGCCGAACGTAGCGGGGCTTACAATGAGCAGTTCTTC. Amino acid sequence: CSAERSGAYNEQFF.